This passage covers 5 T cell receptor beta chains from one sample sequenced in a study of technical replicates of blood from a handful of donors (dated by TCRdb to about 2017). Libraries were built with the immunoSEQ multiplex PCR assay. In TCRdb, the immuneACCESS table is reduced to in-frame sequences with V and J assigned. These tables do not hold every clone; where another copy was compared, an unresolved V gene accounts for under half, and the others remain unexplained. The sample table contains 50,000 to 70,000 clones; only one count was recorded for approximately 86% of them. Roughly 5.1% of the sample is held by the ten biggest clonotypes. Sequencing input: PBMCs. The source is a human donor in good health. Some clones in this sample may be carry-over from other donors' samples.

This chain uses TRBV5-4 with TRBJ2-1; 10 bases align to TRBD2. Germline V gives CDR1 SGHNT, CDR2 YYREEE (reference sequence). This CDR3 comprises 16 residues. V was clipped by 2 bases and J by 5 bases; unmatched bases: 7. The CDR3 DNA reads TGTGCCAGCAGCTTTGGGGGGACTAGCGTCGACAATGAGCAGTTCTTC. As protein: CASSFGGTSVDNEQFF.

The chain employs TRBV7-6 and TRBJ2-7; perhaps TRBD2 as D (5 bases). Germline-derived CDR1 and CDR2 are SGHVS and FNYEAQ. Trimming took off 1 base at V and 0 bases at J, with 7 bases between the two ends. CDR3 length: 14 amino acids. CDR3 sequence (DNA): TGTGCCAGCAGCTTAGTGGAGGCCTCCTACGAGCAGTACTTC. It is translated as CASSLVEASYEQYF.

The chain couples TRBV11-2 to TRBJ2-2, with 10 positions matching TRBD2. Looked up from germline, CDR1 is SGHAT and CDR2 is FQNNGV. The CDR3 is 15 amino acids. V shed 2 bases and J 6 bases; nucleotides not matched to a gene: 3. CDR3 nucleotides: TGTGCCAGCAGCTTAAGCGGGGGGGCCCCCGGGGAGCTGTTTTTT. Translated: CASSLSGGAPGELFF. The complete variable domain, with remaining parts taken from reference TRBV11-2 and TRBJ2-2, reads EAGVAQSPRYKIIEKRQSVAFWCNPISGHATLYWYQQILGQGPKLLIQFQNNGVVDDSQLPKDRFSAERLKGVDSTLKIQPAKLEDSAVYLCASSLSGGAPGELFFGEGSRLTVL.

The chain is built from TRBV5-1 and TRBJ2-1; D not resolved. Deletions cut 4 bases from V and 0 bases from J, with 11 bases between. The CDR3 consists of 15 residues. Germline CDR1 is SGHRS and CDR2 is YFSETQ. CDR3 nucleotides: TGCGCCAGCAGCACGCAATACAGCTCCTACAATGAGCAGTTCTTC. The encoded protein is CASSTQYSSYNEQFF.

This rearrangement joins TRBV11-3 to TRBJ2-3; 14 bases align to TRBD2. Germline-derived CDR1 and CDR2 are SGHNT and YENEEA. The V and J ends lost 5 bases and 6 bases, in that order; junction bases with no gene match: 7. The CDR3 is 16 residues long. As DNA, the CDR3 is TGTGCCAGCAGCCCGGGACTAGCGGGGGATGGGGATACGCAGTATTTT. This translates into CASSPGLAGDGDTQYF. Full variable domain (remainder filled in from reference TRBV11-3 and TRBJ2-3): EAGVVQSPRYKIIEKKQPVAFWCNPISGHNTLYWYLQNLGQGPELLIRYENEEAVDDSQLPKDRFSAERLKGVDSTLKIQPAELGDSAVYLCASSPGLAGDGDTQYFGPGTRLTVL.